These 27 T cell receptor beta chains were sequenced from one sample in a study of Graves' ophthalmopathy and Graves' hyperthyroidism. Beta-chain TCR CDR3 regions were amplified from RNA transcripts. The workflow started with a first-round RT-PCR run with HTBI primers and then moved on to a second-round multiplex PCR. TCRdb processed the multiplex PCR reads anew with MiXCR; each CDR3 protein has one entry. Seen here are around 400,000 distinct CDR3 sequences, more than 20% observed once, and the top ten hold approximately 3.2%. Sequencing used peripheral blood. Receptor source: a woman between 18 and 29 years old with stable Graves' hyperthyroidism.

Only a few counts were recorded for this clonotype. The chain employs TRBV6-2 or TRBV6-3 and TRBJ1-2; D perhaps matches TRBD1 (5 bases). Trimming removed 5 bases at V and 4 bases at J, with 23 bases between. Per germline, CDR1 MNHEY and CDR2 SVGEGT. The CDR3 extends over 17 amino acids. The CDR3 DNA sequence: TGTGCCAGCAGTATGATCCTGACAGATGCAAACTTCTATGGCTACACCTTC. Translated: CASSMILTDANFYGYTF.

This clonotype was seen only a few times. V gene TRBV11-2 combines with J gene TRBJ2-7, with D maybe TRBD2 (6 bases). CDR1 and CDR2 from the germline V gene are SGHAT and FQNNGV. The V end was cut by 2 bases, the J end by 5 bases, with 16 bases between. The CDR3 has 15 residues. For the CDR3, the DNA is TGTGCCAGCAGCTTATCCCTCGGGCCGGGGGACGAGCAGTACTTC. Amino acids: CASSLSLGPGDEQYF.

This clonotype was counted ten times or more. This chain's CDR3 is CATGDRGAYEQYF. CDR3 bases: TGTGCCACCGGGGACAGGGGGGCCTACGAGCAGTACTTC. V gene TRBV19 combines with J gene TRBJ2-7; TRBD1 aligns across 11 bases. The CDR3 consists of 13 residues. Germline loops: CDR1 LNHDA, CDR2 SQIVND (reference sequence). V dropped 10 bases and J dropped 2; count of bases not matched to a gene: 4. Supplemented by reference TRBV19 and TRBJ2-7, the full variable domain reads DGGITQSPKYLFRKEGQNVTLSCEQNLNHDAMYWYRQDPGQGLRLIYYSQIVNDFQKGDIAEGYSVSREKKESFPLTVTSAQKNPTAFYLCATGDRGAYEQYFGPGTRLTVT.

This clonotype has ten or more counts. V and J are TRBV6-1 and TRBJ2-3; no clear D. The germline gives CDR1 MNHNS, CDR2 SASEGT. Trimming removed 0 bases at V and 1 base at J, with 8 bases between. The CDR3 consists of 15 residues. The CDR3 region has the DNA TGTGCCAGCAGTGAAGCGGGGATTGGCACAGATACGCAGTATTTT. Protein: CASSEAGIGTDTQYF.

Many counts were recorded for this clonotype. V usage is TRBV30 and J usage is TRBJ2-7; TRBD1 is a possible D gene (6 bases). From germline, CDR1 is GTSNPN and CDR2 SVGIG (reference sequence). V was shortened by 2 bases and J by 6 bases, with 23 bases between the two germline ends. The CDR3 has 16 residues. The CDR3 sequence: CAWSKGSAAGAGEQYF. CDR3 in DNA: TGTGCCTGGAGTAAAGGATCGGCTGCAGGGGCGGGCGAGCAGTACTTC.

The rearrangement joins TRBV19 to TRBJ2-7; D not certain. Trimming pared 3 bases from V and 3 bases from J, leaving 12 bases between. Germline V CDR1 and CDR2: LNHDA, SQIVND (reference sequence). The CDR3 contains 14 residues. The CDR3 reads CASSIGLPIYEQYF. The CDR3 DNA sequence: TGTGCCAGTAGTATTGGTCTACCGATCTACGAGCAGTACTTC.

This clonotype was detected ten times or more. This sequence joins TRBV19 and TRBJ1-2; D possibly corresponds to TRBD1 (5 bases). Trimming cost V 3 bases and J 4 bases, with 9 bases left between them. Looked up from germline, CDR1 is LNHDA and CDR2 is SQIVND (reference sequence). The CDR3 contains 13 residues. The CDR3 DNA sequence: TGTGCCAGTAGTATGCAGGGAGGCTATGGCTACACCTTC. It specifies CASSMQGGYGYTF.

In its sample, this clonotype was seen many times. The V gene is TRBV7-3, the J gene TRBJ1-1; D might be TRBD1 (5 bases). Germline V gene sequence: CDR1 SGHTA, CDR2 FQGTGA. This CDR3 comprises 13 residues. V was clipped by 5 bases and J by 1 base, with 8 bases between them. In nucleotides, the CDR3 is TGTGCCAGCAGCACTGACAGGAACACTGAAGCTTTCTTT. Translating gives CASSTDRNTEAFF.

This clonotype was detected only a few times. A much larger clone differs from this one at a single base, so this may be a read error. The missing conserved phenylalanine or tryptophan at the end of this CDR3 makes a read error likely. The chain carries TRBV5-6 and TRBJ1-1; D is undetermined. Trimming stripped 0 bases from V and 5 bases from J, with 8 bases between. The CDR3 runs 13 residues. Germline CDR1 reads SGHDT; CDR2 reads YYEEEE. The CDR3 DNA reads TGTGCCAGCAGCTTGGTAGCGGAGACTGAAGCTTTCTAT. The encoded protein is CASSLVAETEAFY.

The chain joins TRBV6-5 to TRBJ1-2; no firm D call. V lost 4 bases, J lost 2 bases, and 11 bases lay in between. This CDR3 is built from 14 residues. The germline V gene has CDR1 MNHEY and CDR2 SVGAGI. The CDR3, as DNA: TGTGCCAGCAGTTTCACGACGGCAAACTATGGCTACACCTTC. Translating it yields CASSFTTANYGYTF.

The chain is built from TRBV20-1 and TRBJ2-7; weak D call: TRBD1 (6 bases). The CDR3 is made up of 15 amino acids. V was cut by 3 bases and J by 1 base, with 16 bases left in between. Germline V gene sequence: CDR1 DFQATT, CDR2 SNEGSKA (reference sequence). CDR3 DNA: TGCAGTGCTAGCCCCCAGGGGCAGGAGTCCTACGAGCAGTACTTC. Protein sequence: CSASPQGQESYEQYF.

This clonotype was recorded many times. Written as DNA, the CDR3 is TGCAGCGTGGGCAGAGGGGGCCAATTACACGAGCAGTACTTC. Its translation is CSVGRGGQLHEQYF. The genes are TRBV29-1 and TRBJ2-7; 7 positions match TRBD1. The V gene end was trimmed by 6 bases and the J gene end by 5 bases; junction bases not matched to a gene: 13. The V gene's germline CDR1 is SQVTM and CDR2 ANQGSEA. The CDR3 spans 14 residues.

This clonotype was counted at least ten times. J is TRBJ1-2 and V is TRBV29-1; no firm D call. The V end lost 1 base, the J end lost 3 bases, and 12 bases lay between the germline ends. The germline V gene encodes CDR1 SQVTM and CDR2 ANQGSEA. This CDR3 spans 14 amino acids. The CDR3 DNA sequence: TGCAGCGTTGAAGGACTGAAGGAGGACTATGGCTACACCTTC. Translated: CSVEGLKEDYGYTF.

This clonotype was observed at least ten times. CDR3 amino acids: CASRNQPRPTYEQYF. The CDR3 DNA sequence: TGTGCCAGCAGGAATCAACCCCGTCCCACCTACGAGCAGTACTTC. The chain is built from TRBV6-2 or TRBV6-3 and TRBJ2-7; D is undetermined. Trimming stripped 6 bases from V and 2 bases from J, with 17 bases between. CDR1 is MNHEY and CDR2 is SVGEGT in the germline V gene. This CDR3 has 15 amino acids.

This clonotype has ten or more counts. The chain employs TRBV12-3 or TRBV12-4 and TRBJ2-2; 8 bases agree with TRBD2. CDR3 length: 17 amino acids. V dropped 5 bases and J dropped 1; count of bases not matched to a gene: 9. CDR3 protein: CASSMVGGGKNTGELFF. The CDR3 region has the DNA TGTGCCAGCAGTATGGTGGGCGGGGGGAAGAACACCGGGGAGCTGTTTTTT.

The chain carries TRBV18 and TRBJ1-1; TRBD1 might be the D (5 bases). The CDR3 is made up of 14 amino acids. With 3 bases removed from V and 7 bases from J, the gap between germline ends came to 15 bases. From germline, CDR1 is KGHSH and CDR2 LQKENI. The CDR3 DNA follows: TGTGCCAGCTCACCGGGACGGACGAAAGGTGAAGCTTTCTTT. Its protein is CASSPGRTKGEAFF. The full variable domain, with the rest looked up from reference TRBV18 and TRBJ1-1, is NAGVMQNPRHLVRRRGQEARLRCSPMKGHSHVYWYRQLPEEGLKFMVYLQKENIIDESGMPKERFSAEFPKEGPSILRIQQVVRGDSAAYFCASSPGRTKGEAFFGQGTRLTVV.

The V and J genes are TRBV28 and TRBJ2-7, with D perhaps matching TRBD1 or TRBD2 (5 bases each). This CDR3 region has 15 residues. The V gene's germline CDR1 is MDHEN and CDR2 SYDVKM. The V and J ends lost 4 bases and 3 bases respectively, with 16 bases between them. In DNA, the CDR3 is TGTGCCAGCAGTTACTGGGGCATGGGGGACTACGAGCAGTACTTC. Translated: CASSYWGMGDYEQYF.

This clonotype was detected ten times or more. The V call is TRBV9, the J call TRBJ1-1; D not resolved. The V gene lost 0 bases and the J gene lost 4 bases, with 13 bases spanning the gap. The CDR3 is 15 amino acids. The germline CDR1 and CDR2 sequences are SGDLS and YYNGEE. The chain's CDR3 is CASSVDFAPITEAFF. DNA of the CDR3: TGTGCCAGCAGCGTAGATTTCGCCCCAATCACTGAAGCTTTCTTT. Variable domain in full (rest from reference TRBV9 and TRBJ1-1): DSGVTQTPKHLITATGQRVTLRCSPRSGDLSVYWYQQSLDQGLQFLIQYYNGEERAKGNILERFSAQQFPDLHSELNLSSLELGDSALYFCASSVDFAPITEAFFGQGTRLTVV.

In this sample, this clonotype turned up many times. The chain combines TRBV2 with TRBJ1-1; no definite D call. Trimming pared 6 bases from V and 6 bases from J, leaving 14 bases between. Germline loops: CDR1 SNHLY, CDR2 FYNNEI. The CDR3 has 13 amino acids. CDR3 sequence reads: CASRPHWEAEAFF. As DNA, the CDR3 is TGTGCCAGCAGGCCCCATTGGGAGGCTGAAGCTTTCTTT.

This clonotype was recorded many times. The gene calls are TRBV27 and TRBJ1-2, with 8 bases lining up with TRBD1. Germline loops: CDR1 MNHEY, CDR2 SMNVEV (reference sequence). This CDR3 spans 11 amino acids. The trim removed 5 bases at V and 9 bases at J, leaving 2 bases unmatched. CDR3 residues: CASSQGARYTF. The CDR3 nucleotides read TGTGCCAGCAGTCAGGGGGCCCGCTACACCTTC.

At least ten counts were recorded for this clonotype. V usage is TRBV20-1 and J usage is TRBJ2-2; 8 bases fit TRBD2. After removal of 0 bases from V and 5 bases from J, the junction contained 5 bases not matched to a gene. CDR1 is DFQATT and CDR2 is SNEGSKA in the germline V gene (reference sequence). The CDR3 has 15 amino acids. CDR3 sequence reads: CSARELAVQTGELFF. DNA for the CDR3: TGCAGTGCTAGAGAACTAGCGGTTCAGACCGGGGAGCTGTTTTTT.

This sequence joins TRBV6-2 or TRBV6-3 and TRBJ1-2; D is ambiguous. The CDR3 contains 13 residues. Germline V gene lookup returns CDR1 MNHEY and CDR2 SVGEGT. Deletions cut 6 bases from V and 1 base from J, with 9 bases between. Here the CDR3 DNA reads TGTGCCAGCAGCTCTGGCCATAACTATGGCTACACCTTC. Amino acid sequence: CASSSGHNYGYTF.

At least ten counts were recorded for this clonotype. This rearrangement joins TRBV11-2 to TRBJ1-5, with D maybe TRBD1 (5 bases). Germline CDR1 is SGHAT and CDR2 is FQNNGV. The V gene lost 1 base and the J gene lost 3 bases, with 16 bases spanning the gap. The CDR3 is 17 amino acids. The CDR3: CASSLGLVGPNNQPQHF. CDR3 coding DNA: TGTGCCAGCAGCTTAGGGTTAGTGGGACCGAACAATCAGCCCCAGCATTTT.

This clonotype was counted many times. For the CDR3, the DNA is TGCAGCGTTTTCGGGAGCTCCTACGAGCAGTACTTC. Its protein is CSVFGSSYEQYF. The chain links TRBV29-1 to TRBJ2-7, with D maybe TRBD2 (6 bases). Trimming cost V 5 bases and J 0 bases, with 8 bases left between them. Germline-derived CDR1 and CDR2 are SQVTM and ANQGSEA. This CDR3 region has 12 residues.

The rearrangement uses TRBV28 and TRBJ1-3; unclear D gene. CDR1 and CDR2 (germline): MDHEN, SYDVKM. Trimming took off 3 bases at V and 0 bases at J, with 9 bases between the two ends. The CDR3 spans 15 residues. This chain's CDR3 is CASSFDNVSGNTIYF. The CDR3 DNA follows: TGTGCCAGCAGTTTCGATAACGTCTCTGGAAACACCATATATTTT.

Turning to this clonotype: This may come from a read error, since a much larger clone is one base off. J is TRBJ2-7 and V is TRBV18; D is ambiguous. CDR3 size: 17 residues. V gave up 0 bases and J gave up 1 base, with 16 bases separating them. Germline CDR1 and CDR2: KGHSH and LQKENI. The CDR3 reads CASSPPWQAGSSYEQYF. In nucleotides, the CDR3 is TGTGCCAGCTCACCACCGTGGCAGGCAGGCTCATCCTACGAGCAGTACTTC.

The CDR3 sequence is CAVLGASGNTIYF. DNA for the CDR3: TGTGCCGTGCTAGGGGCCAGTGGAAACACCATATATTTT. The chain employs TRBV6-1 and TRBJ1-3; possibly TRBD1 for D (5 bases). Germline V gives CDR1 MNHNS, CDR2 SASEGT. The CDR3 consists of 13 residues. Trimming pared 11 bases from V and 3 bases from J, leaving 14 bases between.